The 24 T cell receptor beta chains below all came from one sample that was sequenced in a study of cytomegalovirus exposure and HLA in healthy donors. Some clones are missing from TCRdb's copy, which holds only in-frame ones; the method was immunoSEQ multiplex PCR. This sample has 120,000 or so clones, with 88% found just once. Sequencing was done on a sample of PBMCs. All receptors derive from a young woman in good health and CMV-seropositive.

This chain uses TRBV5-4 with TRBJ1-1; tentatively, D is TRBD1 (6 bases). V lost 2 bases to trimming and J lost 3 bases, with 11 bases between them. This CDR3 spans 14 amino acids. Germline loops: CDR1 SGHNT, CDR2 YYREEE (reference sequence). The CDR3 is CASSFRSGDTEAFF. CDR3 in DNA: TGTGCCAGCAGCTTCAGGTCAGGGGACACTGAAGCTTTCTTT. Looking up the rest from reference TRBV5-4 and TRBJ1-1 gives the full variable domain: ETGVTQSPTHLIKTRGQQVTLRCSSQSGHNTVSWYQQALGQGPQFIFQYYREEENGRGNFPPRFSGLQFPNYSSELNVNALELDDSALYLCASSFRSGDTEAFFGQGTRLTVV.

The chain couples TRBV15 to TRBJ2-1; 11 nucleotides align to TRBD2. V lost 2 bases, J lost 4 bases, and 10 bases stayed unmatched. The CDR3 has 18 amino acids. The germline CDR1 and CDR2 sequences are LNHNV and YYDKDF (reference sequence). CDR3: CATSRTSLRLAGYNEQFF. CDR3 DNA sequence: TGTGCCACCAGCAGAACATCCCTCAGACTAGCGGGATACAATGAGCAGTTCTTC.

V and J are TRBV6-1 and TRBJ1-3; D remains unclear. Per the germline V gene, CDR1 is MNHNS and CDR2 is SASEGT. This CDR3 has 15 amino acids. Trimming shortened V by 2 bases and J by 2 bases, and 10 bases separated the two germline ends. CDR3 DNA: TGTGCCAGCAGTGAATTCGTAGGAGCTGGAAACACCATATATTTT. Its translation is CASSEFVGAGNTIYF.

The chain has TRBV29-1 and TRBJ2-4; 14 nucleotides align to TRBD2. The ends lost 5 bases at V and 4 bases at J; junction bases unmatched: 13. Per germline, CDR1 SQVTM and CDR2 ANQGSEA. This CDR3 is 18 amino acids long. This chain's CDR3 is CSVLRLAGGPSAKNIQYF. The CDR3 DNA is TGCAGCGTTCTCAGACTAGCGGGAGGGCCCTCAGCAAAAAACATTCAGTACTTC.

The CDR3 loop reads CASGLGGPGADTQYF. CDR3 nucleotides: TGTGCCAGCGGTCTAGGGGGCCCGGGCGCAGATACGCAGTATTTT. The chain recombines TRBV6-5 with TRBJ2-3; 7 bases agree with TRBD1. CDR1 and CDR2 (germline): MNHEY, SVGAGI. CDR3 length: 15 amino acids. The V gene end was trimmed by 8 bases and the J gene end by 4 bases; junction bases not matched to a gene: 12.

The rearrangement uses TRBV10-3 and TRBJ2-2, with 8 bases matching TRBD2. CDR3 size: 16 residues. V trimming: 0 bases; J trimming: 1 base; junction bases outside the gene matches: 1. CDR1 and CDR2 from the germline V gene are ENHRY and SYGVKD. The CDR3 loop is CAISESSGGNTGELFF. The CDR3 nucleotides read TGTGCCATCAGTGAGTCGAGCGGGGGGAACACCGGGGAGCTGTTTTTT.

This chain joins TRBV5-4 and TRBJ2-7; 7 positions agree with TRBD1. The V gene end was trimmed by 0 bases and the J gene end by 0 bases; junction bases not matched to a gene: 3. This CDR3 comprises 15 residues. Looked up from germline, CDR1 is SGHNT and CDR2 is YYREEE (reference sequence). CDR3 sequence (DNA): TGTGCCAGCAGCTTGGAGGGGGCCCGCTCCTACGAGCAGTACTTC. Translating it yields CASSLEGARSYEQYF.

There are a few counts of this clone. The CDR3 sequence: CASSYPPGQGNDEQYF. In nucleotides, the CDR3 is TGTGCCAGCAGTTACCCCCCGGGACAGGGGAACGACGAGCAGTACTTC. The V gene is TRBV6-5, the J gene TRBJ2-7, with 10 bases matching TRBD1. Per germline, CDR1 MNHEY and CDR2 SVGAGI. This CDR3 spans 16 amino acids. V lost 2 bases, J lost 5 bases, and 9 bases stayed unmatched.

The CDR3 DNA reads as TGCGCCAGCGTGGGGGGTGGCTCCTACGAGCAGTACTTC. It yields the protein CASVGGGSYEQYF. The V and J genes are TRBV5-1 and TRBJ2-7; maybe TRBD2 (6 bases). Germline CDR1 SGHRS, CDR2 YFSETQ. The ends were cut back, 7 bases at V and 0 bases at J, with 11 bases in the middle. The CDR3 consists of 13 residues. The full variable domain, in which reference TRBV5-1 and TRBJ2-7 provide the parts outside the CDR3, is KAGVTQTPRYLIKTRGQQVTLSCSPISGHRSVSWYQQTPGQGLQFLFEYFSETQRNKGNFPGRFSGRQFSNSRSEMNVSTLELGDSALYLCASVGGGSYEQYFGPGTRLTVT.

The sample holds one count of this clone. The CDR3 loop is CASHRVNYGYTF. The CDR3 bases are TGTGCCAGTCACAGGGTCAACTATGGCTACACCTTC. The chain uses TRBV28 and TRBJ1-2; D is possibly TRBD1 (6 bases). Germline CDR1 MDHEN, CDR2 SYDVKM. V lost 9 bases and J 2 bases, leaving 10 bases between the germline ends. CDR3 length equals 12 residues.

The sample holds one count of this clone. The CDR3 DNA is TGTGCCTGGAATAACGGGGGTTCCTATGGCTACACCTTC. Amino acid sequence: CAWNNGGSYGYTF. The V and J genes are TRBV30 and TRBJ1-2; D possibly corresponds to TRBD1 (5 bases). The germline CDR1 and CDR2 sequences are GTSNPN and SVGIG (reference sequence). The germline V and J ends were trimmed by 4 bases and 4 bases, with 13 bases remaining between them. This CDR3 is 13 amino acids long.

This rearrangement joins TRBV6-5 to TRBJ1-1; TRBD1 aligns across 8 bases. The CDR3 runs 13 residues. CDR1 is MNHEY, CDR2 SVGAGI, per germline. V gave up 7 bases and J gave up 1 base; unmatched junction bases: 2. The CDR3 DNA is TGTGCCAGCAAGACAGGGGCGAACACTGAAGCTTTCTTT. Protein: CASKTGANTEAFF.

The chain recombines TRBV7-9 with TRBJ2-1, with TRBD2 identical over 9 bases. Germline V CDR1 and CDR2: SEHNR, FQNEAQ (reference sequence). CDR3 size: 12 residues. V lost 2 bases to trimming and J lost 10 bases; unmatched junction nucleotides: 0. The CDR3 DNA follows: TGTGCCAGCAGCTTACTAGCGGGAGAGCAGTTCTTC. This codes for CASSLLAGEQFF.

CDR3 amino acids: CASRSGTGNTIYF. The CDR3 nucleotides are TGTGCCAGCAGAAGCGGGACTGGAAACACCATATATTTT. The chain uses TRBV6-1 and TRBJ1-3; D remains unclear. V gave up 6 bases and J gave up 2 bases, with 8 bases separating them. CDR3 size: 13 residues. Looked up from germline, CDR1 is MNHNS and CDR2 is SASEGT.

The chain is built from TRBV6-4 and TRBJ2-3, with D possibly being TRBD2 (9 bases). Germline V CDR1 and CDR2: MRHNA, SNTAGT. The CDR3 sequence is 16 residues long. Trimming took off 10 bases at V and 0 bases at J, with 20 bases between the two ends. Here the CDR3 reads CATQGAAGGSTDTQYF. The DNA for the CDR3 is TGTGCCACCCAGGGGGCAGCGGGGGGTAGCACAGATACGCAGTATTTT.

The chain is built from TRBV10-2 and TRBJ2-1; 9 nucleotides agree with TRBD2. The CDR3 is made up of 15 amino acids. V shed 4 bases, J shed 9 bases, and the junction held 10 bases outside the gene matches. Germline V lookup: CDR1 WSHSY, CDR2 SAAADI. The CDR3 loop reads CASSVVIAGEGEQFF. The CDR3 bases are TGCGCCAGCAGTGTTGTAATAGCGGGGGAAGGTGAGCAGTTCTTC.

The count of this clone is one. This chain links TRBV6-6 with TRBJ1-5; tentative D call: TRBD1 (5 bases). This CDR3 spans 14 amino acids. Trimming took off 2 bases at V and 4 bases at J, with 9 bases between the two ends. Germline V gene sequence: CDR1 MNHNY, CDR2 SVGAGI (reference sequence). CDR3 sequence: CASSYVQENQPQHF. The CDR3 nucleotides are TGTGCCAGCAGTTACGTACAGGAGAATCAGCCCCAGCATTTT.

The chain employs TRBV27 and TRBJ1-2; D may be TRBD1 (6 bases). With 5 bases removed from V and 4 bases from J, the gap between germline ends came to 20 bases. This CDR3 is 16 amino acids long. Germline assignment: CDR1 MNHEY and CDR2 SMNVEV (reference sequence). The CDR3 spells CASSARTDLLAYGYTF. The CDR3 DNA sequence: TGTGCCAGCAGTGCGCGGACAGACCTATTGGCCTATGGCTACACCTTC.

The chain has TRBV6-6 and TRBJ2-1; D possibly corresponds to TRBD1 (6 bases). Looked up from germline, CDR1 is MNHNY and CDR2 is SVGAGI (reference sequence). The CDR3 runs to 15 residues. V was clipped by 2 bases and J by 4 bases, with 12 bases between them. As DNA, the CDR3 is TGTGCCAGCAGTTACGGCGAGACAGGATACAATGAGCAGTTCTTC. It codes for CASSYGETGYNEQFF.

J is TRBJ1-1 and V is TRBV2, with 7 bases lining up with TRBD1. The CDR3 loop spans 13 amino acids. Per germline, CDR1 SNHLY and CDR2 FYNNEI. After removal of 11 bases from V and 0 bases from J, the junction contained 6 bases not matched to a gene. The DNA of the CDR3 is TGTGCCGGAAAGGGACAGATGAACACTGAAGCTTTCTTT. It yields the protein CAGKGQMNTEAFF.

V is TRBV15 and J is TRBJ1-3; D is unclear. This CDR3 has 13 amino acids. Trimming removed 7 bases from V and 0 bases from J, with 7 bases in between. Germline CDR1 is LNHNV and CDR2 is YYDKDF (reference sequence). The CDR3 sequence is CATTQFSGNTIYF. The CDR3 DNA is TGTGCCACCACACAATTCTCTGGAAACACCATATATTTT.

CDR3 residues: CASSEGWGLGTEAFF. The CDR3 DNA sequence: TGTGCCAGCAGTGAAGGATGGGGGCTAGGCACTGAAGCTTTCTTT. The chain uses TRBV6-1 and TRBJ1-1; D perhaps matches TRBD1 (6 bases). V lost 1 base and J 4 bases, leaving 13 bases between the germline ends. The CDR3 extends over 15 amino acids. CDR1 MNHNS and CDR2 SASEGT come from the germline V gene.

V gene TRBV2 combines with J gene TRBJ2-1; a weak D match, TRBD2 (6 bases). V was trimmed by 5 bases and J by 6 bases, leaving 26 bases between them. The CDR3 sequence is 18 residues long. CDR1 and CDR2 from the germline V gene are SNHLY and FYNNEI. The CDR3, as DNA: TGTGCCAGCAGTTTTCCTCTAGGGACTTCCCAGATGGGCAATGAGCAGTTCTTC. Encoded protein: CASSFPLGTSQMGNEQFF.

The chain's CDR3 is CASSLGDRDYGYTF. In DNA form, the CDR3 reads TGTGCCAGCAGCTTAGGAGACAGAGACTATGGCTACACCTTC. The rearrangement joins TRBV13 to TRBJ1-2; weak D call: TRBD1 (5 bases). Germline lookup yields CDR1 PRHDT and CDR2 FYEKMQ (reference sequence). CDR3 length: 14 amino acids. The V and J ends lost 0 bases and 3 bases respectively, with 8 bases between them.